One sample yielded the 13 T cell receptor beta chains listed below, sequenced in a study of T-cell reconstitution after alpha-beta-depleted transplantation in children. For TCRbeta, the library was prepared with unique molecular identifiers. TCRdb used MiXCR to reprocess the PCR reads, holding one entry per CDR3 protein. The data contain some 590,000 distinct CDR3 sequences, 10% of them singletons. This sample comprised PBMCs from the stem cell graft donor, obtained from the stem cell graft. These receptors were taken from a human donor who donated a stem cell graft to a child with acute myeloid leukemia.

The CDR3 sequence is CSAIAVRNTGELFF. The CDR3 nucleotides read TGCAGTGCGATAGCGGTTAGGAACACCGGGGAGCTGTTTTTT. The chain employs TRBV20-1 and TRBJ2-2, with D perhaps matching TRBD2 (6 bases). The germline gives CDR1 DFQATT, CDR2 SNEGSKA (reference sequence). Trimming removed 6 bases from V and 1 base from J, with 12 bases in between. The CDR3 extends over 14 amino acids.

The chain carries TRBV20-1 and TRBJ1-2; 9 bases fit TRBD1. Germline V gives CDR1 DFQATT, CDR2 SNEGSKA (reference sequence). Trimming removed 1 base from V and 4 bases from J; junction bases left unmatched: 4. The CDR3 extends over 14 amino acids. CDR3 loop: CSARVGTGSYGYTF. The CDR3 nucleotides are TGCAGTGCTAGAGTGGGGACAGGGAGCTATGGCTACACCTTC.

This chain links TRBV7-3 with TRBJ2-4; 10 bases fit TRBD2. The V segment lost 1 base and the J segment 0 bases; nucleotides outside the gene matches: 12. Looked up from germline, CDR1 is SGHTA and CDR2 is FQGTGA. The CDR3 totals 20 residues. CDR3 nucleotides: TGTGCCAGCAGCTTAAGCCTTGGGACTAGCGAACCACTAGCCAAAAACATTCAGTACTTC. Its translation: CASSLSLGTSEPLAKNIQYF. Full variable domain (rest looked up from reference TRBV7-3 and TRBJ2-4): GAGVSQTPSNKVTEKGKYVELRCDPISGHTALYWYRQSLGQGPEFLIYFQGTGAADDSGLPNDRFFAVRPEGSVSTLKIQRTERGDSAVYLCASSLSLGTSEPLAKNIQYFGAGTRLSVL.

The sample holds a few counts of this clonotype. The chain joins TRBV11-2 to TRBJ2-3; 7 nucleotides agree with TRBD2. After removal of 4 bases from V and 3 bases from J, the junction contained 4 bases not matched to a gene. This CDR3 region has 14 residues. CDR1 and CDR2 from the germline V gene are SGHAT and FQNNGV. The CDR3 loop is CASSSQRGTDTQYF. DNA for the CDR3: TGTGCCAGCAGCTCCCAGCGGGGAACAGATACGCAGTATTTT.

This clonotype came up a few times. This chain connects TRBV7-9 to TRBJ2-1; D not certain. The length of the CDR3 is 12 residues. V was cut by 4 bases and J by 13 bases, with 14 bases left in between. Looked up from germline, CDR1 is SEHNR and CDR2 is FQNEAQ (reference sequence). The CDR3 sequence: CASSSTTLLQFF. DNA of the CDR3: TGTGCCAGCAGCTCCACGACTTTACTCCAGTTCTTC.

This clonotype was observed a few times. J is TRBJ2-5 and V is TRBV20-1; possible D gene TRBD2, 5 bases. Germline assignment: CDR1 DFQATT and CDR2 SNEGSKA (reference sequence). This CDR3 spans 14 amino acids. Trimming took 0 bases from V and 6 from J, leaving 14 bases between them. Here the CDR3 reads CSARDSSASKTQYF. DNA of the CDR3: TGCAGTGCTAGAGATAGTAGCGCGAGTAAGACCCAGTACTTC.

This clonotype was seen only a few times. The CDR3 bases are TGCAGCGCAGCCGGACGTACCTACAATGAGCAGTTCTTC. Residues: CSAAGRTYNEQFF. The V call is TRBV29-1, the J call TRBJ2-1; D unclear. Germline values: CDR1 SQVTM, CDR2 ANQGSEA. Deletions cut 7 bases from V and 2 bases from J, with 12 bases between. The CDR3 is made up of 13 amino acids.

V and J are TRBV29-1 and TRBJ2-4, with 12 bases fitting TRBD2. This CDR3 has 17 amino acids. In germline, CDR1 is SQVTM, CDR2 ANQGSEA. Losses at the gene ends were 3 bases for V and 0 bases for J; bases not matched to a gene: 6. CDR3 coding DNA: TGCAGCGTTGAGCGACTAGCGGGAGTGTCAGCCAAAAACATTCAGTACTTC. It codes for CSVERLAGVSAKNIQYF.

To note about this clonotype: A junction end diverges from the germline sequence, so it may reflect a read error. The gene calls are TRBV20-1 and TRBJ2-3; the D gene could be TRBD1 or TRBD2 (5 bases each). The CDR3 consists of 12 residues. Germline values: CDR1 DFQATT, CDR2 SNEGSKA (reference sequence). The CDR3 nucleotides read TGCAGTGCCAGAGGGGACGCGGGTACGCAGTATTTT. Residues: CSARGDAGTQYF.

V usage is TRBV10-3 and J usage is TRBJ2-7, with 9 positions matching TRBD1. The V gene end was trimmed by 7 bases and the J gene end by 6 bases; junction bases not matched to a gene: 7. Germline V CDR1 and CDR2: ENHRY, SYGVKD. The CDR3 consists of 13 residues. CDR3 in DNA: TGTGCCATCACCAACACAGGGGGCGGCGAGCAGTACTTC. It yields the protein CAITNTGGGEQYF.

V usage is TRBV29-1 and J usage is TRBJ1-4, with D unclear. V lost 6 bases and J 3 bases, leaving 8 bases between the germline ends. This CDR3 contains 12 residues. Germline CDR1 SQVTM, CDR2 ANQGSEA. The DNA of the CDR3 is TGCAGCGTGAAGAGAGCTAATGAAAAACTGTTTTTT. Its translation is CSVKRANEKLFF.

The chain links TRBV15 to TRBJ2-1; 13 bases match TRBD2. The V segment lost 8 bases and the J segment 7 bases; nucleotides outside the gene matches: 14. The CDR3 is 17 amino acids. CDR1 is LNHNV and CDR2 is YYDKDF in the germline V gene (reference sequence). The CDR3 here is CATEGTSGTIRKNEQFF. DNA of the CDR3: TGTGCCACCGAAGGGACTAGCGGGACCATTAGGAAGAATGAGCAGTTCTTC.

This clonotype appeared many times. V usage is TRBV7-2 and J usage is TRBJ2-7; TRBD2 is a possible D gene (5 bases). CDR3 size: 14 residues. Germline CDR1 SGHTA, CDR2 FQGNSA. V dropped 2 bases and J dropped 2 bases, with 10 bases sitting between them. CDR3 nucleotides: TGTGCCAGCAGCTTATGGGTCGGGACCTACGAGCAGTACTTC. Amino acid sequence: CASSLWVGTYEQYF. The full variable domain, completed using reference TRBV7-2 and TRBJ2-7, is GAGVSQSPSNKVTEKGKDVELRCDPISGHTALYWYRQSLGQGLEFLIYFQGNSAPDKSGLPSDRFSAERTGGSVSTLTIQRTQQEDSAVYLCASSLWVGTYEQYFGPGTRLTVT.